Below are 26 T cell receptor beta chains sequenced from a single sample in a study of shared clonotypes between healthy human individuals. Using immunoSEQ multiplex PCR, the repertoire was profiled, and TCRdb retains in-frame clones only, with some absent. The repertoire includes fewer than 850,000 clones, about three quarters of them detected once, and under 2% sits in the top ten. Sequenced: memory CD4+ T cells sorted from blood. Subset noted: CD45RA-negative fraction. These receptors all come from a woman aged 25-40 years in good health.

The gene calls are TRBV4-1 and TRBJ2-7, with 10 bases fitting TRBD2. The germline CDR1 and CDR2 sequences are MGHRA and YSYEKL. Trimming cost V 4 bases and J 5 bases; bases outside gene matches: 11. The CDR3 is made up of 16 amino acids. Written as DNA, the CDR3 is TGCGCCAGCAGCCCGGCGGGACTAGCGCGAAGTCACGAGCAGTACTTC. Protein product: CASSPAGLARSHEQYF.

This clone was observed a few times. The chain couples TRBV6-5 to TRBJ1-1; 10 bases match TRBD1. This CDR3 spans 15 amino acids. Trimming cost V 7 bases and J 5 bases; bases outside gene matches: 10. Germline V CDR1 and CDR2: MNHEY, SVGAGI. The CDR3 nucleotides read TGTGCCAGCAACAATCCGGGACAGGGGAGGACTGAAGCTTTCTTT. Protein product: CASNNPGQGRTEAFF.

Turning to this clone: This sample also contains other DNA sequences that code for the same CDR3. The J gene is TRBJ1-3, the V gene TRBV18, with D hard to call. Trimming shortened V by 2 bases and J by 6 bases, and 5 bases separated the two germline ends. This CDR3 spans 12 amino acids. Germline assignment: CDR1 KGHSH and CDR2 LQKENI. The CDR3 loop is CASSPNLNTIYF. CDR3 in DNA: TGTGCCAGCTCACCAAATTTAAACACCATATATTTT.

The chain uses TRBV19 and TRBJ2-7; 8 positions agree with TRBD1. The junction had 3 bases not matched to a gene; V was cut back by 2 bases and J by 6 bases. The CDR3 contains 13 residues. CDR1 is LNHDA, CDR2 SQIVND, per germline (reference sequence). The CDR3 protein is CASSITQGAEQYF. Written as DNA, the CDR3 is TGTGCCAGTAGTATAACCCAGGGGGCCGAGCAGTACTTC. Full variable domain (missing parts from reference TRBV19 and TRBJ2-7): DGGITQSPKYLFRKEGQNVTLSCEQNLNHDAMYWYRQDPGQGLRLIYYSQIVNDFQKGDIAEGYSVSREKKESFPLTVTSAQKNPTAFYLCASSITQGAEQYFGPGTRLTVT.

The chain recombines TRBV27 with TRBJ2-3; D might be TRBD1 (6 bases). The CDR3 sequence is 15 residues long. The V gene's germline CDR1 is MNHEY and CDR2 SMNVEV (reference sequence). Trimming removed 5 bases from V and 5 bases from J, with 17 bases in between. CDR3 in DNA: TGTGCCAGCAGTCTCCAACAGGGCTGGGGAGATACGCAGTATTTT. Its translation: CASSLQQGWGDTQYF.

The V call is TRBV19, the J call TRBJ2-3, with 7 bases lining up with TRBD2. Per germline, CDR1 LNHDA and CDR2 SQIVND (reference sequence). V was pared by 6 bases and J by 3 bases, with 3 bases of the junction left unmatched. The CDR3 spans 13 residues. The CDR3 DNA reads TGTGCCAGTAGGAGCGGGGAAACAGATACGCAGTATTTT. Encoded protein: CASRSGETDTQYF. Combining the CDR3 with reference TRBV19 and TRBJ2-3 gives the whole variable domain DGGITQSPKYLFRKEGQNVTLSCEQNLNHDAMYWYRQDPGQGLRLIYYSQIVNDFQKGDIAEGYSVSREKKESFPLTVTSAQKNPTAFYLCASRSGETDTQYFGPGTRLTVL.

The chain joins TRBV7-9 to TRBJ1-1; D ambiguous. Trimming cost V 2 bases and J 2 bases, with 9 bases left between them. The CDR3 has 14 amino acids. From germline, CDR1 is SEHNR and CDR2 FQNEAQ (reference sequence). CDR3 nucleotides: TGTGCCAGCAGCTTAATCGTGGGTAACACTGAAGCTTTCTTT. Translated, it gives CASSLIVGNTEAFF.

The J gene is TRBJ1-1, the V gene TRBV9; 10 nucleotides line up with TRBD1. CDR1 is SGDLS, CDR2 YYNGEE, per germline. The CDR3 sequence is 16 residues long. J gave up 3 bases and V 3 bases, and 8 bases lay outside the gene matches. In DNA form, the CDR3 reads TGTGCCAGCAGCGCCGAAGGGGACAGGGGATACACTGAAGCTTTCTTT. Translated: CASSAEGDRGYTEAFF. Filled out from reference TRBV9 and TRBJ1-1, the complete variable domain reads DSGVTQTPKHLITATGQRVTLRCSPRSGDLSVYWYQQSLDQGLQFLIQYYNGEERAKGNILERFSAQQFPDLHSELNLSSLELGDSALYFCASSAEGDRGYTEAFFGQGTRLTVV.

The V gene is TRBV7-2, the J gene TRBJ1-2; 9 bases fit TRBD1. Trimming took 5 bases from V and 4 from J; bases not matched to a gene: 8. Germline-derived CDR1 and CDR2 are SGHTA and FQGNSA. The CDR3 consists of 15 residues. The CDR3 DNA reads TGTGCCAGCAGCACCGACCCGACAGGGGGCTATGGCTACACCTTC. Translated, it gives CASSTDPTGGYGYTF.

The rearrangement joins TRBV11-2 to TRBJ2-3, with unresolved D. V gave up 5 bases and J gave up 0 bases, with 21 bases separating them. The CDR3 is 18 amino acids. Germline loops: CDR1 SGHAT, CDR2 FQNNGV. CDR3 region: CASSKTLNGLPSTDTQYF. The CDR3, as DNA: TGTGCCAGCAGCAAAACCCTTAACGGGTTGCCTAGCACAGATACGCAGTATTTT.

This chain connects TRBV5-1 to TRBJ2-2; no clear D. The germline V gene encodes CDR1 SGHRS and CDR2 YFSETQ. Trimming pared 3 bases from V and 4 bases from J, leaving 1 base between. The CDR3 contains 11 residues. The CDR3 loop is CASSSTGELFF. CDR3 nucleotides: TGCGCCAGCAGCTCCACCGGGGAGCTGTTTTTT.

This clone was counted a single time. CDR3 nucleotides: TGCGCCAGCAGCTTGGGACTAGCCGGGGCCAACGTCCTGACTTTC. Protein sequence: CASSLGLAGANVLTF. The gene calls are TRBV5-1 and TRBJ2-6; 7 bases agree with TRBD2. This CDR3 region has 15 residues. V was pared by 0 bases and J by 4 bases, with 1 base of the junction left unmatched. From germline, CDR1 is SGHRS and CDR2 YFSETQ.

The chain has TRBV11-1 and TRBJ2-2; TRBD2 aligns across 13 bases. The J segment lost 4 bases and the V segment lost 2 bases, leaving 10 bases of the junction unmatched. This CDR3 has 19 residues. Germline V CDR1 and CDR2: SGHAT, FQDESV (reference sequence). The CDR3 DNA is TGTGCCAGCAGCTTATTTTTTACTAGCGGGAGGGCCTTCACCGGGGAGCTGTTTTTT. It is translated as CASSLFFTSGRAFTGELFF.

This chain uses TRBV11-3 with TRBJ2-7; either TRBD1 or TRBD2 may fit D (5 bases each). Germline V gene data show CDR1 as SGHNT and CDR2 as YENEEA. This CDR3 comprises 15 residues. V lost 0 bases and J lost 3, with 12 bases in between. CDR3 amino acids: CASSLDRDLNYEQYF. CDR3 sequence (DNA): TGTGCCAGCAGCTTAGATCGGGACCTAAACTACGAGCAGTACTTC.

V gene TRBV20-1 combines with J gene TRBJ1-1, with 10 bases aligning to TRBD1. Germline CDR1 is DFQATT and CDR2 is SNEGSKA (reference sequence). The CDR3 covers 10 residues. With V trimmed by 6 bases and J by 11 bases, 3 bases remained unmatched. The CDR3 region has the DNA TGCAGTGCCCAGGACAGGGGGGCTTTCTTT. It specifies CSAQDRGAFF.

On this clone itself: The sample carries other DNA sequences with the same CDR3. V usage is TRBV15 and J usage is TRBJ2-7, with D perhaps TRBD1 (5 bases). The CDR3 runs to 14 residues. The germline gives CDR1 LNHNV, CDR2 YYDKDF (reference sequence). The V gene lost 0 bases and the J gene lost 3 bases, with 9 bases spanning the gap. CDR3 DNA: TGTGCCACCAGCAGAGATTCGCAGGGCTACGAGCAGTACTTC. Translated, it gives CATSRDSQGYEQYF.

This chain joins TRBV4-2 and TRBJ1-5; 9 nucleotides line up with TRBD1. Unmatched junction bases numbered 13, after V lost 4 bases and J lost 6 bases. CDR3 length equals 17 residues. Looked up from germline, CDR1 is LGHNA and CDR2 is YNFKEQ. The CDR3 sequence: CASSPTGTGKFGQPQHF. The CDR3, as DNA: TGTGCCAGCAGCCCTACCGGGACAGGGAAGTTTGGTCAGCCCCAGCATTTT.

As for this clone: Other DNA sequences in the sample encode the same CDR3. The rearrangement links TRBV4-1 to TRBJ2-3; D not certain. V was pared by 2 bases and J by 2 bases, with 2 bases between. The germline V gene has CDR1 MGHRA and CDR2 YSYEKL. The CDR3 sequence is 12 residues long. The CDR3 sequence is CASSQSTDTQYF. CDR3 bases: TGCGCCAGCAGCCAATCCACAGATACGCAGTATTTT.

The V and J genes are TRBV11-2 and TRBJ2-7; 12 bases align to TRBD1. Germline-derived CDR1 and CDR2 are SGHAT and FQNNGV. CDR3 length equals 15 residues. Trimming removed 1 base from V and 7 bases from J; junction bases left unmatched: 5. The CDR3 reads CASSLVGTGGREQYF. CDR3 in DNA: TGTGCCAGCAGCTTAGTAGGGACAGGGGGCCGTGAGCAGTACTTC.

CDR3 loop: CASSLATGPSSDTQYF. CDR3 sequence (DNA): TGTGCCAGCAGCTTGGCCACGGGTCCCAGCTCAGATACGCAGTATTTT. V is TRBV5-5 and J is TRBJ2-3; no definite D call. CDR1 is SGHKS and CDR2 is YYEKEE in the germline V gene (reference sequence). The CDR3 is 16 amino acids. V lost 0 bases, J lost 4 bases, and 15 bases lay in between.

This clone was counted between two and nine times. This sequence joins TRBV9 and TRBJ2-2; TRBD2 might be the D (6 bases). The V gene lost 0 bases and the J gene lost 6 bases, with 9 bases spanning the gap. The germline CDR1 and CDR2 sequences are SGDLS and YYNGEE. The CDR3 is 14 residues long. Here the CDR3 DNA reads TGTGCCAGCAGCGTAGCTTGGGGGGCCGGGGAGCTGTTTTTT. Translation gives CASSVAWGAGELFF.

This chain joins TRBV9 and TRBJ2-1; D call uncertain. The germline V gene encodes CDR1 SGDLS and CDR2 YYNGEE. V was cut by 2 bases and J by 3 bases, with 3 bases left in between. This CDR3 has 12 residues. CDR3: CASSVYYNEQFF. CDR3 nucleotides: TGTGCCAGCAGCGTCTACTACAATGAGCAGTTCTTC.

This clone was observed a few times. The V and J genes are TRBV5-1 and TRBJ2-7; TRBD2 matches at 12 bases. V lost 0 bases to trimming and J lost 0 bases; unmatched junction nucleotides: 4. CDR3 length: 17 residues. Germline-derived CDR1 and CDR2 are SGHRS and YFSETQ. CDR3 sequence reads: CASSLVSSGRGSYEQYF. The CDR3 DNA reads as TGCGCCAGCAGCTTGGTCTCTAGCGGGAGGGGCTCCTACGAGCAGTACTTC.

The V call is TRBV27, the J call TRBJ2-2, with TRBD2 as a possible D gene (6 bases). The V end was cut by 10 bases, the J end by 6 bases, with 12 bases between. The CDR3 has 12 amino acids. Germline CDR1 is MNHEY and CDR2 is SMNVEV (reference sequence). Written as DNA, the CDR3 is TGTGCCACTTACGGGACTGCCGGGGAGCTGTTTTTT. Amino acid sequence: CATYGTAGELFF.

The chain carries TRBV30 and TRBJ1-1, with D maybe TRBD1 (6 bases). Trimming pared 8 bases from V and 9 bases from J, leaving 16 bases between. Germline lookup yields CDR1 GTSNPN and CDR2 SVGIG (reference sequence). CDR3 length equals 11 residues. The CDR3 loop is CAAVLDRKAFF. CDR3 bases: TGTGCCGCTGTCTTGGACAGAAAAGCTTTCTTT.

Here the CDR3 reads CASSTQGTHSYEQYF. The CDR3 region has the DNA TGTGCCAGCAGCACACAAGGGACGCACTCCTACGAGCAGTACTTC. The chain couples TRBV7-8 to TRBJ2-7, with D perhaps assigned TRBD1 or TRBD2 (5 bases each). Germline CDR1 reads SGHVS; CDR2 reads FQNEAQ. This CDR3 region has 15 residues. Trimming shortened V by 5 bases and J by 0 bases, and 14 bases separated the two germline ends.